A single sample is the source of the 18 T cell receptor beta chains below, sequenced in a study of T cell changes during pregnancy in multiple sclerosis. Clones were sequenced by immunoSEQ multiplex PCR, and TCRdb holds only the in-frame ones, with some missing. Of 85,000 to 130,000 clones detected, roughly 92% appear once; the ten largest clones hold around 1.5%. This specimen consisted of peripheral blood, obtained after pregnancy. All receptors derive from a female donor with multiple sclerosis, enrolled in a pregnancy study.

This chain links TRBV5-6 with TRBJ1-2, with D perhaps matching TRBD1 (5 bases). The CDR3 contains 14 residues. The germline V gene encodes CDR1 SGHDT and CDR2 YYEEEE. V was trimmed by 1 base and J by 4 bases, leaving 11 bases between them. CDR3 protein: CASSLTTGGYGYTF. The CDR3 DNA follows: TGTGCCAGCAGCTTGACAACAGGTGGCTATGGCTACACCTTC.

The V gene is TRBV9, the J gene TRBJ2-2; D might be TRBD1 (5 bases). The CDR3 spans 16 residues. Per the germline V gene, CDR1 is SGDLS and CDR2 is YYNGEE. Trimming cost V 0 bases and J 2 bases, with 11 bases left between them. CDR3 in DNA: TGTGCCAGCAGCGTAGCTTGGGGCTTAAACACCGGGGAGCTGTTTTTT. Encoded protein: CASSVAWGLNTGELFF.

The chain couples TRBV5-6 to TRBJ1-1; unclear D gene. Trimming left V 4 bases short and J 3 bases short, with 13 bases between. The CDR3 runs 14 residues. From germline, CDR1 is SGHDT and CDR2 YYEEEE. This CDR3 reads CASSKQVMDTEAFF. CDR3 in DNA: TGTGCCAGCAGCAAGCAGGTCATGGACACTGAAGCTTTCTTT.

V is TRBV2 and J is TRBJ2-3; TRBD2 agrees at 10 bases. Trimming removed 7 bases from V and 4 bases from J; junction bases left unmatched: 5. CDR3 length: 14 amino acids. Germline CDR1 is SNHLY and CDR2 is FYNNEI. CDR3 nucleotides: TGTGCCAGCACGAGGCTAGCGGGGGCAGATACGCAGTATTTT. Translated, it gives CASTRLAGADTQYF.

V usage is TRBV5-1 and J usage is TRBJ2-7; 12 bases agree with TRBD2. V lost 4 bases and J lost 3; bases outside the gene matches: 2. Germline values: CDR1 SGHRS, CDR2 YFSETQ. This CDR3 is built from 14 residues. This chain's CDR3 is CASSTTSGSYEQYF. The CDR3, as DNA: TGCGCCAGCAGCACGACTAGCGGGAGCTACGAGCAGTACTTC.

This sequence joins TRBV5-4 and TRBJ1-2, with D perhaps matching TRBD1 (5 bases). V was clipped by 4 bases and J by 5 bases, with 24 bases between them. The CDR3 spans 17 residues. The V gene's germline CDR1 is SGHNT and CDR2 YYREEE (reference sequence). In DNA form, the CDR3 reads TGTGCCAGCAGCCTACCGGCGACTGGGGGAGGGTCATATGGCTACACCTTC. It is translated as CASSLPATGGGSYGYTF.

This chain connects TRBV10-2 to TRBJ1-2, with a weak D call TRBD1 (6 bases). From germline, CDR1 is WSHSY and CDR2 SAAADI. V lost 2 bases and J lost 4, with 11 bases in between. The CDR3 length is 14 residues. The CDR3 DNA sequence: TGCGCCAGCAGTGAGCGACAGGACCCCTATGGCTACACCTTC. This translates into CASSERQDPYGYTF.

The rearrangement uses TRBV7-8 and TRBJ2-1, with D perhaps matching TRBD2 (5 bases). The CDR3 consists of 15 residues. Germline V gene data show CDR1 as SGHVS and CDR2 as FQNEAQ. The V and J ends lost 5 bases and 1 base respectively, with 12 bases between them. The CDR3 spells CASSRLHSSYNEQFF. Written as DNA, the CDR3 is TGTGCCAGCAGCCGACTACACTCTTCCTACAATGAGCAGTTCTTC.

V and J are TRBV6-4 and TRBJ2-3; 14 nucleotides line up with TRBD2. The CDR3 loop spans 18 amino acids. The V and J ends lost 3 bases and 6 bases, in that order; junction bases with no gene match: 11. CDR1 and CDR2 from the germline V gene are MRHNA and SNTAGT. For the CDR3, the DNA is TGTGCCAGCAGTGAAACCAGACTAGCGGGAGGGAAAGTGGATACGCAGTATTTT. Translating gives CASSETRLAGGKVDTQYF.

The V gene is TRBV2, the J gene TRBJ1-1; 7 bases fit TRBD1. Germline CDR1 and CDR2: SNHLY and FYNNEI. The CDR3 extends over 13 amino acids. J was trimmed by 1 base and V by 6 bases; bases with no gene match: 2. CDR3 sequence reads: CASRQGPNTEAFF. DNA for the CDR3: TGTGCCAGCAGACAGGGGCCGAACACTGAAGCTTTCTTT.

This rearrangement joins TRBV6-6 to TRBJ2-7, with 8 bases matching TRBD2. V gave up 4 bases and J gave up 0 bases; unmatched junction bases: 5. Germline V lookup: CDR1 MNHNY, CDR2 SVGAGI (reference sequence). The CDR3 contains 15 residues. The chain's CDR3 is CASSFSGASSYEQYF. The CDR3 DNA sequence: TGTGCCAGCAGTTTTAGCGGGGCCAGCTCCTACGAGCAGTACTTC.

The CDR3 nucleotides read TGTGCCAGCAGTGAAAAGGCTAGCTATGAGACCCAGTACTTC. This gives the protein CASSEKASYETQYF. The gene calls are TRBV6-1 and TRBJ2-5; D might be TRBD2 (5 bases). Trimming cost V 2 bases and J 5 bases, with 12 bases left between them. The CDR3 covers 14 residues. Germline assignment: CDR1 MNHNS and CDR2 SASEGT.

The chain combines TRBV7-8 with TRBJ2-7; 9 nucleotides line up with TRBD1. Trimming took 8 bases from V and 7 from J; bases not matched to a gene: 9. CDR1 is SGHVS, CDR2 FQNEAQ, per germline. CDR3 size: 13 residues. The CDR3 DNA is TGTGCCAGCCGGGACAGGGCCCCGGGAGAGCAGTACTTC. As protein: CASRDRAPGEQYF.

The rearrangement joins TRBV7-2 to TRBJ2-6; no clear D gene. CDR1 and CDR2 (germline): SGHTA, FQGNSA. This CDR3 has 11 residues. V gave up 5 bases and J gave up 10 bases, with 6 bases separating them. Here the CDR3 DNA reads TGTGCCAGCAGCCCCCAAAACGTCCTGACTTTC. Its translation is CASSPQNVLTF. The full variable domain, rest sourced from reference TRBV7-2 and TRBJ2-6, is GAGVSQSPSNKVTEKGKDVELRCDPISGHTALYWYRQSLGQGLEFLIYFQGNSAPDKSGLPSDRFSAERTGGSVSTLTIQRTQQEDSAVYLCASSPQNVLTFGAGSRLTVL.

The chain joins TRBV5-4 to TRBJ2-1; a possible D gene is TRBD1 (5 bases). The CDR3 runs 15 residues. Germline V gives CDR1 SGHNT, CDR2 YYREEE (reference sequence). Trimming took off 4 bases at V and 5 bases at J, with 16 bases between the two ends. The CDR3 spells CASSNPTALHNEQFF. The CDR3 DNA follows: TGTGCCAGCAGCAATCCGACAGCGTTACACAATGAGCAGTTCTTC.

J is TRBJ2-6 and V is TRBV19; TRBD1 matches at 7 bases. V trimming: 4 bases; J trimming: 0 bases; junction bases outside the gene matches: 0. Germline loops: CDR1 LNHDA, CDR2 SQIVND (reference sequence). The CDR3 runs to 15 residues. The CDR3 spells CASSRDSSGANVLTF. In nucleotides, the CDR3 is TGTGCCAGTAGTAGGGACAGCTCTGGGGCCAACGTCCTGACTTTC.

The DNA for the CDR3 is TGTGCCAGCAGCCCTCGGGGGAGGGGCTACACCTTC. The encoded protein is CASSPRGRGYTF. This chain links TRBV27 with TRBJ1-2; tentative D call: TRBD1 (5 bases). V dropped 6 bases and J dropped 8 bases, with 13 bases sitting between them. Germline V CDR1 and CDR2: MNHEY, SMNVEV (reference sequence). The CDR3 is made up of 12 amino acids.

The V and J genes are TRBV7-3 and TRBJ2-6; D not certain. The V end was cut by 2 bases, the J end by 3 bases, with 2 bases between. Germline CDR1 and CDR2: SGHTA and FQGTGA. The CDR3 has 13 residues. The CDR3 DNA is TGTGCCAGCAGCTTACTTGGGGCCAACGTCCTGACTTTC. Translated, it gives CASSLLGANVLTF.